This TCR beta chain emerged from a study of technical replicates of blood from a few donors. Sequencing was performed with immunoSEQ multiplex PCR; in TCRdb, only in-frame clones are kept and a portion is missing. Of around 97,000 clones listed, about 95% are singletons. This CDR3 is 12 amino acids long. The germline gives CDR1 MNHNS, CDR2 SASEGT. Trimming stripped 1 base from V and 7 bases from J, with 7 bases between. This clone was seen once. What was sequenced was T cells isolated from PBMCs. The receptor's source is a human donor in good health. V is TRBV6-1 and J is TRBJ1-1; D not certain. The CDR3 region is CASSEDRFEAFF. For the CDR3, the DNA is TGTGCCAGCAGTGAAGACAGATTTGAAGCTTTCTTT.